This passage covers 30 T cell receptor beta chains from one sample sequenced in a study of cytomegalovirus exposure and HLA in healthy donors. Primers included in the PCR were 60 Vbeta and 13 Jbeta primers. Here immunoSEQ multiplex PCR was the method, and the copy in TCRdb shows in-frame clones only, minus some. The sample contains approximately 97,000 clones, roughly four fifths of which appear only once. Specimen: PBMCs. These receptors were collected from a man in his forties in good health and CMV-seropositive.

The rearrangement uses TRBV28 and TRBJ1-5, with TRBD1 matching 7 bases. The CDR3 is 14 amino acids. The junction had 12 bases not matched to a gene; V was cut back by 1 base and J by 15 bases. Germline-derived CDR1 and CDR2 are MDHEN and SYDVKM. The CDR3 is CASSLSPGQPIRHF. CDR3 nucleotide sequence: TGTGCCAGCAGTTTATCCCCGGGACAGCCTATCCGGCATTTT. Complete variable domain (other parts from reference TRBV28 and TRBJ1-5): DVKVTQSSRYLVKRTGEKVFLECVQDMDHENMFWYRQDPGLGLRLIYFSYDVKMKEKGDIPEGYSVSREKKERFSLILESASTNQTSMYLCASSLSPGQPIRHFGDGTRLSIL.

V gene TRBV18 combines with J gene TRBJ1-3; D is possibly TRBD1 (6 bases). V was pared by 3 bases and J by 0 bases, with 21 bases between. The V gene's germline CDR1 is KGHSH and CDR2 LQKENI. This CDR3 is 19 amino acids long. CDR3 in amino acids: CASSPVDLSHRASGNTIYF. CDR3 nucleotide sequence: TGTGCCAGCTCACCCGTAGATTTGTCCCACAGGGCCTCTGGAAACACCATATATTTT.

This chain uses TRBV7-8 with TRBJ1-3; D ambiguous. V dropped 3 bases and J dropped 3 bases, with 18 bases sitting between them. The germline V gene encodes CDR1 SGHVS and CDR2 FQNEAQ. CDR3 length: 17 residues. CDR3 amino acids: CASSLVRHVSNGNTIYF. The CDR3 nucleotides read TGTGCCAGCAGCTTGGTTAGACACGTCTCAAATGGAAACACCATATATTTT.

The chain combines TRBV11-2 with TRBJ2-3; D not resolved. The CDR3 sequence is 14 residues long. V lost 6 bases, J lost 0 bases, and 10 bases lay in between. The germline V gene encodes CDR1 SGHAT and CDR2 FQNNGV. CDR3 sequence reads: CASSRSSSTDTQYF. The CDR3 DNA reads TGTGCCAGCAGTAGGAGCTCTAGCACAGATACGCAGTATTTT.

Only a few counts were recorded for this clone. The chain recombines TRBV18 with TRBJ1-3; 7 positions agree with TRBD1. With V trimmed by 3 bases and J by 0 bases, 8 bases remained unmatched. Germline CDR1 and CDR2: KGHSH and LQKENI. This CDR3 has 17 amino acids. CDR3 amino acids: CASSPPGGTASGNTIYF. DNA for the CDR3: TGTGCCAGCTCACCTCCTGGCGGGACAGCCTCTGGAAACACCATATATTTT.

The rearrangement links TRBV5-8 to TRBJ1-6; no definite D call. The ends were cut back, 0 bases at V and 2 bases at J, with 6 bases in the middle. Germline loops: CDR1 SGHTS, CDR2 YDEGEE. The length of the CDR3 is 15 residues. The CDR3 sequence: CASSLGGTYNSPLHF. The CDR3 nucleotides read TGTGCCAGCAGCTTGGGCGGGACCTATAATTCACCCCTCCACTTT. Looking up the rest from reference TRBV5-8 and TRBJ1-6 gives the full variable domain: EAGVTQSPTHLIKTRGQQATLRCSPISGHTSVYWYQQALGLGLQFLLWYDEGEERNRGNFPPRFSGRQFPNYSSELNVNALELEDSALYLCASSLGGTYNSPLHFGNGTRLTVT.

V and J are TRBV4-1 and TRBJ1-1; D may be TRBD1 (6 bases). This CDR3 spans 14 amino acids. Germline CDR1 is MGHRA and CDR2 is YSYEKL. V shed 3 bases and J shed 0 bases, with 8 bases lying between them. CDR3 in amino acids: CASSQGALNTEAFF. The CDR3 nucleotides are TGCGCCAGCAGCCAGGGGGCCCTGAACACTGAAGCTTTCTTT.

In this sample, this clone turned up once. The rearrangement uses TRBV13 and TRBJ1-6; D is perhaps TRBD1 (5 bases). CDR1 is PRHDT, CDR2 FYEKMQ, per germline (reference sequence). This CDR3 comprises 15 residues. V was shortened by 6 bases and J by 10 bases, with 19 bases between the two germline ends. CDR3 DNA: TGTGCCAGCAGGCCTCCCCGGGGGGAGGCATCACCCCTCCACTTT. This encodes CASRPPRGEASPLHF.

The chain recombines TRBV6-5 with TRBJ1-2, with D possibly matching TRBD1 (5 bases). The germline V gene has CDR1 MNHEY and CDR2 SVGAGI. This CDR3 spans 14 amino acids. Trimming pared 5 bases from V and 0 bases from J, leaving 10 bases between. The CDR3, as DNA: TGTGCCAGCAGTCATGGGACTTCTAACTATGGCTACACCTTC. It yields the protein CASSHGTSNYGYTF.

V usage is TRBV2 and J usage is TRBJ2-7; 11 bases agree with TRBD2. The V segment lost 8 bases and the J segment 7 bases; nucleotides outside the gene matches: 16. Germline-derived CDR1 and CDR2 are SNHLY and FYNNEI. This CDR3 comprises 16 residues. CDR3 nucleotides: TGTGCCAGCGGTAGGGTAGCGGGAGGGCCCTCGGGAGAGCAGTACTTC. Amino acid sequence: CASGRVAGGPSGEQYF. Drawing the rest from reference TRBV2 and TRBJ2-7, the complete variable domain is EPEVTQTPSHQVTQMGQEVILRCVPISNHLYFYWYRQILGQKVEFLVSFYNNEISEKSEIFDDQFSVERPDGSNFTLKIRSTKLEDSAMYFCASGRVAGGPSGEQYFGPGTRLTVT.

The chain combines TRBV19 with TRBJ1-1, with 10 bases matching TRBD1. Trimming removed 4 bases from V and 1 base from J; junction bases left unmatched: 6. The CDR3 has 16 residues. CDR1 is LNHDA, CDR2 SQIVND, per germline (reference sequence). The chain's CDR3 is CASSRDRGAQNTEAFF. CDR3 nucleotides: TGTGCCAGTAGTAGGGACAGGGGCGCACAGAACACTGAAGCTTTCTTT.

The chain carries TRBV27 and TRBJ1-1; no firm D call. Trimming shortened V by 3 bases and J by 2 bases, and 13 bases separated the two germline ends. This CDR3 comprises 15 residues. Per germline, CDR1 MNHEY and CDR2 SMNVEV (reference sequence). DNA of the CDR3: TGTGCCAGCAGTTTCGCCGAAACTCTCAACACTGAAGCTTTCTTT. Protein sequence: CASSFAETLNTEAFF.

V and J are TRBV18 and TRBJ1-1; no firm D call. Germline CDR1 and CDR2: KGHSH and LQKENI. The CDR3 has 14 amino acids. Trimming cost V 0 bases and J 1 base, with 6 bases left between them. CDR3 sequence reads: CASSPPRPNTEAFF. In DNA form, the CDR3 reads TGTGCCAGCTCACCACCGAGGCCGAACACTGAAGCTTTCTTT. The full variable domain, with the rest looked up from reference TRBV18 and TRBJ1-1, is NAGVMQNPRHLVRRRGQEARLRCSPMKGHSHVYWYRQLPEEGLKFMVYLQKENIIDESGMPKERFSAEFPKEGPSILRIQQVVRGDSAAYFCASSPPRPNTEAFFGQGTRLTVV.

The sample holds a few counts of this clone. This rearrangement joins TRBV20-1 to TRBJ2-3; a weak D match, TRBD2 (6 bases). The CDR3 extends over 11 amino acids. CDR1 and CDR2 from the germline V gene are DFQATT and SNEGSKA (reference sequence). V was shortened by 6 bases and J by 8 bases, with 12 bases between the two germline ends. The CDR3: CSARDSPTQYF. CDR3 coding DNA: TGCAGTGCCCGGGACTCGCCTACGCAGTATTTT.

In nucleotides, the CDR3 is TGTGCCAGCAGTGAGTTTACGGGAGGGCCGTCTGTTGATGAGCAGTTCTTC. Protein: CASSEFTGGPSVDEQFF. The rearrangement uses TRBV25-1 and TRBJ2-1, with TRBD2 identical over 8 bases. J was trimmed by 8 bases and V by 3 bases; bases with no gene match: 15. In germline, CDR1 is MGHDK, CDR2 SYGVNS. The CDR3 sequence is 17 residues long. The full variable domain, rest sourced from reference TRBV25-1 and TRBJ2-1, is EADIYQTPRYLVIGTGKKITLECSQTMGHDKMYWYQQDPGMELHLIHYSYGVNSTEKGDLSSESTVSRIRTEHFPLTLESARPSHTSQYLCASSEFTGGPSVDEQFFGPGTRLTVL.

The chain is built from TRBV19 and TRBJ2-1; maybe TRBD2 (5 bases). CDR3 size: 16 residues. Germline V gives CDR1 LNHDA, CDR2 SQIVND (reference sequence). Between the trimmed V and J ends, which lost 3 bases and 7 bases, there was a span of 19 bases. The CDR3 is CASSIFEGVASNEQFF. The CDR3 bases are TGTGCCAGTAGTATCTTTGAGGGAGTGGCGAGTAATGAGCAGTTCTTC.

This clone was recorded only once. This chain joins TRBV6-1 and TRBJ2-1; 9 bases are shared with TRBD1. The CDR3 sequence is 16 residues long. CDR1 MNHNS and CDR2 SASEGT come from the germline V gene. V lost 4 bases to trimming and J lost 0 bases; unmatched junction nucleotides: 4. CDR3 nucleotide sequence: TGTGCCAGCAGTGCCCGACAGGGGGGCTCCTACAATGAGCAGTTCTTC. Translation: CASSARQGGSYNEQFF.

Comments on this clone: At one end, the junction sequence differs from germline, possibly due to a read error. The genes are TRBV10-3 and TRBJ2-1, with TRBD2 as a possible D gene (6 bases). Germline V CDR1 and CDR2: ENHRY, SYGVKD. The CDR3 consists of 15 residues. Here the CDR3 reads CAISSSEISYNGQFF. CDR3 bases: TGTGCCATCAGTTCTAGCGAGATCTCCTACAATGGGCAGTTCTTC.

This clone was counted between two and nine times. This chain links TRBV7-9 with TRBJ1-2; TRBD1 is a possible D gene (5 bases). The CDR3 is 13 residues long. V lost 5 bases, J lost 7 bases, and 14 bases lay in between. Per the germline V gene, CDR1 is SEHNR and CDR2 is FQNEAQ (reference sequence). CDR3 loop: CASSGGGFSGYTF. CDR3 sequence (DNA): TGTGCCAGCAGCGGGGGGGGATTCAGTGGCTACACCTTC.

The chain combines TRBV6-1 with TRBJ1-4; 7 bases agree with TRBD1. V was pared by 1 base and J by 4 bases, with 9 bases of the junction left unmatched. CDR3 length: 17 amino acids. Germline assignment: CDR1 MNHNS and CDR2 SASEGT. CDR3 in amino acids: CASSEGSAAGGNEKLFF. CDR3 nucleotides: TGTGCCAGCAGTGAAGGTTCGGCGGCAGGGGGTAATGAAAAACTGTTTTTT.

V and J are TRBV4-2 and TRBJ1-4; D remains ambiguous. CDR1 and CDR2 from the germline V gene are LGHNA and YNFKEQ. The CDR3 covers 13 residues. V lost 0 bases and J 8 bases, leaving 7 bases between the germline ends. The CDR3 loop reads CASSQDAGEKLFF. The DNA of the CDR3 is TGTGCCAGCAGCCAAGACGCGGGAGAAAAACTGTTTTTT.

The chain joins TRBV12-5 to TRBJ2-2, with D possibly TRBD2 on 6 matching bases. Germline V lookup: CDR1 LGHNT, CDR2 FRNRAP. The V end lost 2 bases, the J end lost 7 bases, and 11 bases lay between the germline ends. The CDR3 has 14 residues. The CDR3, as DNA: TGTGCTAGTGGTTTGACGGGGGAGGACGGGGAGCTGTTTTTT. Amino acids: CASGLTGEDGELFF.

V and J are TRBV5-1 and TRBJ2-3, with 8 nucleotides matching TRBD2. The CDR3 is 15 amino acids. Germline assignment: CDR1 SGHRS and CDR2 YFSETQ. J gave up 0 bases and V 2 bases, and 2 bases lay outside the gene matches. CDR3 protein: CASSLAGVSTDTQYF. The CDR3 bases are TGCGCCAGCAGCTTAGCGGGGGTTAGCACAGATACGCAGTATTTT.

The chain links TRBV6-1 to TRBJ2-3, with D perhaps matching TRBD2 (6 bases). From germline, CDR1 is MNHNS and CDR2 SASEGT. The CDR3 length is 14 residues. V was trimmed by 5 bases and J by 6 bases, leaving 15 bases between them. The CDR3 protein is CASSSTSLGDTQYF. As DNA, the CDR3 is TGTGCCAGCAGTTCGACTAGTTTGGGCGATACGCAGTATTTT.

The J gene is TRBJ2-1, the V gene TRBV19; D not certain. CDR1 and CDR2 from the germline V gene are LNHDA and SQIVND (reference sequence). Trimming stripped 2 bases from V and 4 bases from J, with 12 bases between. The CDR3 contains 15 residues. This CDR3 is CASSISMLNYNEQFF. For the CDR3, the DNA is TGTGCCAGTAGTATATCTATGTTAAATTACAATGAGCAGTTCTTC.

The chain uses TRBV6-1 and TRBJ2-3; weak D call: TRBD1 (6 bases). The CDR3 loop spans 14 amino acids. Trimming pared 7 bases from V and 1 base from J, leaving 12 bases between. Germline CDR1 is MNHNS and CDR2 is SASEGT. Here the CDR3 reads CASTRDIGTDTQYF. CDR3 nucleotides: TGTGCCAGCACACGGGACATCGGCACAGATACGCAGTATTTT.

Remarks on this clone: The junction does not match germline at one end; this may be a read error. The genes are TRBV7-9 and TRBJ2-3, with a weak D call TRBD1 (5 bases). Germline V lookup: CDR1 SEHNR, CDR2 FQNEAQ (reference sequence). CDR3 size: 15 residues. CDR3 nucleotides: TGTTCCAGCAGTTCTTGGACACCCAGGCAAGATACGCAGTATTTT. It specifies CSSSSWTPRQDTQYF.

The chain links TRBV25-1 to TRBJ2-7, with D possibly being TRBD1 (5 bases). The CDR3 has 13 amino acids. The germline CDR1 and CDR2 sequences are MGHDK and SYGVNS. Between the trimmed V and J ends, which lost 3 bases and 3 bases, there was a span of 9 bases. CDR3 nucleotides: TGTGCCAGCAGTGACAGGGTCCGCTACGAGCAGTACTTC. It translates to CASSDRVRYEQYF.

J is TRBJ1-2 and V is TRBV9, with 10 bases lining up with TRBD1. With V trimmed by 3 bases and J by 4 bases, 9 bases remained unmatched. The length of the CDR3 is 16 residues. In germline, CDR1 is SGDLS, CDR2 YYNGEE. CDR3 protein: CASSGTGGERAYGYTF. Written as DNA, the CDR3 is TGTGCCAGCAGCGGGACAGGGGGAGAACGTGCCTATGGCTACACCTTC.

The chain combines TRBV7-9 with TRBJ2-7; TRBD2 matches at 8 bases. CDR1 and CDR2 (germline): SEHNR, FQNEAQ (reference sequence). V shed 1 base and J 7 bases; nucleotides not matched to a gene: 3. This CDR3 has 13 amino acids. As DNA, the CDR3 is TGTGCCAGCAGCTTAGAGACTAGCGCAGAGCAGTACTTC. It codes for CASSLETSAEQYF. Full variable domain (remainder filled in from reference TRBV7-9 and TRBJ2-7): DTGVSQNPRHKITKRGQNVTFRCDPISEHNRLYWYRQTLGQGPEFLTYFQNEAQLEKSRLLSDRFSAERPKGSFSTLEIQRTEQGDSAMYLCASSLETSAEQYFGPGTRLTVT.